This TCR beta chain originates from a study of control samples from healthy donors and cancer patients (TCRdb year 2020). A note on this clone: There is no known antigen for this receptor. No much larger clone exists at a distance of one base, and base qualities are not known.

The library was produced with the immunoSEQ multiplex PCR assay. Sourced from immuneACCESS, this table was stored by TCRdb with only in-frame sequences that have V and J called. A share of the clones is absent; for the studies checked, an unresolved V gene accounts for under half, and the remainder has no known explanation. For this sample there are around 99,000 clones; roughly nine tenths appear just once. In total, the top ten clones hold 4% to 4.5% of the sample. V has 6 bases trimmed and J has 4 bases trimmed; junction bases matching no gene number 11. The CDR3 numbers 15 residues from cysteine through phenylalanine. The read is trimmed to its CDR3 DNA, 45 bases read in frame from base 1. CDR1 and CDR2 are read off the germline V gene (reference sequence) as LGHDT and YNNKEL.

Sample: blood. The chain is made from TRBV3-1 (or the pseudogene TRBV3-2) and TRBJ1-2; TRBD1 aligns with 7 central bases. This receptor was taken from a human donor in good health. The donor label of this sample is uncertain. The CDR3 region has the sequence CASSQDRLGLYGYTF. In nucleotide form, the sequence is TGTGCCAGCAGTCAGGACAGGTTGGGGCTCTATGGCTACACCTTC.